This TCR beta chain was retrieved from a study of blood T cell repertoires in COVID-19. About the study: Sites across the United States, Italy and Spain contributed samples from acute and convalescent COVID-19. PBMCs, B-cell-depleted T cells, or T cells were the source of the cDNA or gDNA that made up the material.

The authors' processing: Counts of nucleated cells, estimated from reference gene primer amplification, were obtained. Profiled with immunoSEQ multiplex PCR; TCRdb holds only in-frame clones, not every one. The V and J calls and clone size were taken over from that table, and D and trimming were inferred from the DNA. The data hold about 250,000 clones, with around 89% observed a single time. Seattle cases were enrolled at active infection and followed longitudinally. This clone was counted once. The length of the CDR3 is 18 residues. The V gene's germline CDR1 is SGHTA and CDR2 FQGNSA. With 8 bases removed from V and 0 bases from J, the gap between germline ends came to 23 bases.

This chain uses TRBV7-2 with TRBJ2-1, with a possible D match to TRBD1 (6 bases). The source material was peripheral blood. The receptor comes from a woman in her thirties with COVID-19, enrolled during active disease. CDR3: CASRYPTGFSSSYNEQFF. The CDR3 region has the DNA TGTGCCAGCCGGTACCCGACAGGATTTTCGAGCTCCTACAATGAGCAGTTCTTC.